A selection of T cell receptor beta chains follows, all from one sample in a study of T cells after yellow fever vaccination. TCRdb reanalysed the 5' RACE reads using MiXCR and keeps one entry per CDR3 protein. The table has 450,000 to 550,000 distinct CDR3 sequences, roughly 19% seen once. The starting material was PBMCs, obtained 15 days after the yellow fever booster vaccination. The receptors were sampled from a man aged 30-40 years who received the YFV17D yellow fever vaccine. The CDR3 runs from the conserved cysteine through the conserved F or W.

V,CDR3
TRBV15,CATSKGAEQDIQYF
TRBV20-1,CSVPGLATDTQYF
TRBV7-2,CASSGVRGDEQYF
TRBV20-1,CSAGTGKLFF
TRBV5-4,CASSLYKLAGANADTQYF
TRBV29-1,CSVNRDRNTEAFF
TRBV11-2,CASSYPRGFTDTQYF
TRBV7-9,CASSLVVYEQYF
TRBV4-3,CASSLSASRLHNEQFF
TRBV6-1,CASRSGASGRTDTQYF
TRBV4-2,CASSIRTGGTPSGANVLTF
TRBV10-3,CAISGQGGNTDTQYF
TRBV18,CASSSTGGELTYNEQFF
TRBV7-4,CASSAMTSGRARGQFF
TRBV12-3/TRBV12-4,CASSFGTANYYEQYF